Listed below are T cell receptor beta chains from one sample, sequenced in a study of human T cells and chemical hapten exposure. TCRdb re-called the reads with MiXCR, one entry per CDR3 protein. The sample lists around 120,000 distinct CDR3 sequences, 6.5% to 10% occurring once. Material for sequencing was whole blood. Every receptor here comes from a human donor in good health. Some clones in this sample may be carry-over from other donors' samples. CDR3s include the opening cysteine and the closing phenylalanine or tryptophan. The order of the fields is J gene, V gene, clone size, D gene, CDR3 protein, CDR3 DNA. The D gene is left open where the match is weak. Some rows have no size entry. The others give once, few or many, or a class for an expanded clone.

TRBJ1-5,TRBV4-1,many,-,CASSQEGPNQPQHF,TGCGCCAGCAGCCAAGAAGGGCCGAATCAGCCCCAGCATTTT
TRBJ2-2,TRBV6-1,-,-,CAVAKTLYTGELFF,TGTGCCGTCGCGAAGACTCTCTACACCGGGGAGCTGTTTTTT
TRBJ2-1,TRBV19,many,TRBD2,CASSPRTSGVYNEQFF,TGTGCCAGTAGTCCCCGGACTAGCGGGGTTTACAATGAGCAGTTCTTC
TRBJ2-7,TRBV4-2,few,TRBD2,CASSQEKTSGSRYEQYF,TGTGCCAGCAGCCAAGAGAAGACTAGCGGGAGCCGCTACGAGCAGTACTTC
TRBJ1-6,TRBV7-2,few,TRBD1,CASSRDRDLPSLHF,TGTGCCAGCAGCAGGGACAGGGATCTTCCGTCCCTCCACTTT
TRBJ2-5,TRBV7-9,few,-,CASSLTDGRKETQYF,TGTGCCAGCAGCTTAACGGACGGAAGAAAAGAGACCCAGTACTTC
TRBJ1-4,TRBV7-9,many,-,CASSLEGEKLFF,TGTGCCAGCAGCCTCGAAGGTGAAAAACTGTTTTTT
TRBJ2-7,TRBV20-1,-,TRBD1,CSARPGQSTYEQYF,TGCAGTGCTAGACCGGGACAGTCAACCTACGAGCAGTACTTC
TRBJ1-1,TRBV12-3/TRBV12-4,few,-,CASRLQAMNTEAFF,TGTGCCAGCAGACTACAGGCCATGAACACTGAAGCTTTCTTT
TRBJ2-2,TRBV6-5,few,-,CASSYSLPNTGELFF,TGTGCCAGCAGTTACTCGTTACCGAACACCGGGGAGCTGTTTTTT
TRBJ2-7,TRBV5-1,many,-,CASSLDTGKYEQYF,TGCGCCAGCAGCTTGGATACAGGGAAGTACGAGCAGTACTTC
TRBJ2-1,TRBV7-2,few,-,CAVGLNYNEQFF,TGTGCCGTCGGGTTGAACTACAATGAGCAGTTCTTC
TRBJ1-4,TRBV7-9,-,TRBD1,CASSLRDRNEKLFF,TGTGCCAGCAGCTTAAGGGACAGAAATGAAAAACTGTTTTTT
TRBJ2-3,TRBV29-1,-,TRBD1,CSVEDRWTGSTDTQYF,TGCAGCGTTGAAGATAGGTGGACAGGGAGCACAGATACGCAGTATTTT
TRBJ2-3,TRBV10-3,few,-,CAISVGQTDTQYF,TGTGCCATCAGTGTCGGACAAACAGATACGCAGTATTTT
TRBJ1-1,TRBV7-9,many,-,CASSLEITEAFF,TGTGCCAGCAGCTTAGAGATCACTGAAGCTTTCTTT
TRBJ2-1,TRBV11-2,-,TRBD1,CASSLGGRGTYNEQFF,TGTGCCAGCAGCTTAGGTGGCAGGGGGACCTACAATGAGCAGTTCTTC
TRBJ2-7,TRBV6-5,many,TRBD2,CASSYGAGGEQYF,TGTGCCAGCAGTTACGGAGCGGGGGGTGAGCAGTACTTC
TRBJ2-7,TRBV7-6,-,-,CASRIGEQYF,TGTGCCAGCAGGATCGGCGAGCAGTACTTC
TRBJ1-2,TRBV9,many,-,CASSVGSRPNYGYTF,TGTGCCAGCAGCGTAGGTTCGAGGCCTAACTATGGCTACACCTTC
TRBJ1-1,TRBV10-2,many,-,CASSVNSDTEAFF,TGCGCCAGCAGTGTGAACAGCGACACTGAAGCTTTCTTT
TRBJ2-3,TRBV6-2/TRBV6-3,-,-,CASTNPGGPYTDTQYF,TGTGCCAGCACTAACCCCGGGGGACCTTACACAGATACGCAGTATTTT
TRBJ2-3,TRBV27,few,-,CASSLGTLSTDTQYF,TGTGCCAGCAGTTTGGGGACACTGAGCACAGATACGCAGTATTTT
TRBJ1-1,TRBV4-2,many,-,CASSQGDRNTEAFF,TGTGCCAGCAGCCAGGGGGACCGGAACACTGAAGCTTTCTTT
TRBJ2-1,TRBV3-1,-,-,CASSPGTYYNEQFF,TGTGCCAGCAGCCCCGGGACTTATTACAATGAGCAGTTCTTC
TRBJ2-7,TRBV6-2/TRBV6-3,few,-,CASSYAYEQYF,TGTGCCAGCAGTTACGCTTACGAGCAGTACTTC
TRBJ2-5,TRBV13,-,-,CASSFADQETQYF,TGTGCCAGCAGCTTTGCGGACCAAGAGACCCAGTACTTC
TRBJ1-1,TRBV30,few,-,CAWQGNTEAFF,TGTGCCTGGCAGGGGAACACTGAAGCTTTCTTT
TRBJ2-3,TRBV5-6,many,TRBD2,CASSLLLAATTDTQYF,TGTGCCAGCAGCTTGTTGCTAGCGGCAACCACAGATACGCAGTATTTT
TRBJ2-3,TRBV12-3/TRBV12-4,-,-,CASIVRDTQYF,TGTGCCAGCATTGTCAGGGATACGCAGTATTTT
TRBJ2-7,TRBV20-1,few,TRBD2,CSAIAGVGYEQYF,TGCAGTGCTATCGCGGGAGTGGGTTACGAGCAGTACTTC
TRBJ2-2,TRBV6-1,few,TRBD2,CASRPGLAGGWTGELFF,TGTGCCAGCAGACCGGGACTAGCGGGAGGATGGACCGGGGAGCTGTTTTTT
TRBJ1-1,TRBV6-5,many,-,CASSNRRGSGTEAFF,TGTGCCAGCAGTAACCGCCGGGGAAGCGGCACTGAAGCTTTCTTT
TRBJ2-6,TRBV5-1,many,-,CASSLVQRKLGSGANVLTF,TGCGCCAGCAGCTTGGTACAGCGTAAATTAGGATCTGGGGCCAACGTCCTGACTTTC
TRBJ2-1,TRBV18,few,TRBD2,CASSPFWRENNEQFF,TGTGCCAGCTCACCCTTCTGGCGGGAGAACAATGAGCAGTTCTTC
TRBJ1-1,TRBV12-3/TRBV12-4,-,TRBD1,CASSPTGGSEAFF,TGTGCCAGCAGTCCAACAGGGGGTAGTGAAGCTTTCTTT
TRBJ2-1,TRBV7-8,few,TRBD2,CASSLLVRRLAGDDNEQFF,TGTGCCAGCAGCTTATTGGTTAGGCGCCTAGCGGGAGACGACAATGAGCAGTTCTTC
TRBJ2-7,TRBV6-2/TRBV6-3,few,-,CASSPGHFSYEQYF,TGTGCCAGCAGCCCGGGACATTTTTCCTACGAGCAGTACTTC
TRBJ1-2,TRBV5-4,-,-,CASSLAKGRGYGYTF,TGTGCCAGCAGCTTGGCGAAGGGGCGCGGGTATGGCTACACCTTC
TRBJ1-5,TRBV6-4,many,TRBD1,CAGGQGGQPQHF,TGTGCCGGCGGACAGGGGGGACAGCCCCAGCATTTT
TRBJ1-1,TRBV7-9,-,TRBD1,CASRIQGAGTEAFF,TGTGCCAGCAGAATCCAGGGGGCGGGGACTGAAGCTTTCTTT
TRBJ2-1,TRBV7-9,many,TRBD2,CASSLGGREFF,TGTGCCAGCAGCTTAGGAGGGAGGGAGTTCTTC
TRBJ2-1,TRBV30,few,-,CAWSYLEGYEQFF,TGTGCCTGGAGTTACCTCGAGGGGTATGAGCAGTTCTTC
TRBJ1-2,TRBV6-5,few,TRBD1,CASSNGQGTYGYTF,TGTGCCAGCAGCAACGGACAGGGGACTTATGGCTACACCTTC
TRBJ1-2,TRBV13,many,-,CASSSGQTLYGYTF,TGTGCCAGCAGCTCCGGACAGACCCTCTATGGCTACACCTTC
TRBJ2-7,TRBV7-9,few,-,CASSGRSGEQYF,TGTGCCAGCAGCGGACGGTCTGGCGAGCAGTACTTC
TRBJ2-3,TRBV27,-,TRBD2,CASRRGLAGVGGTDTQYF,TGTGCCAGCAGACGGGGACTAGCGGGAGTGGGTGGCACAGATACGCAGTATTTT
TRBJ2-5,TRBV11-2,few,TRBD1,CASRRQGRTQYF,TGTGCCAGCAGGCGACAGGGTCGGACCCAGTACTTC
TRBJ2-1,TRBV29-1,few,TRBD1,CSVGTGEREQFF,TGCAGCGTTGGGACAGGGGAGAGGGAGCAGTTCTTC
TRBJ2-5,TRBV7-6,few,-,CASSLEGEQETQYF,TGTGCCAGCAGCTTAGAAGGGGAGCAAGAGACCCAGTACTTC